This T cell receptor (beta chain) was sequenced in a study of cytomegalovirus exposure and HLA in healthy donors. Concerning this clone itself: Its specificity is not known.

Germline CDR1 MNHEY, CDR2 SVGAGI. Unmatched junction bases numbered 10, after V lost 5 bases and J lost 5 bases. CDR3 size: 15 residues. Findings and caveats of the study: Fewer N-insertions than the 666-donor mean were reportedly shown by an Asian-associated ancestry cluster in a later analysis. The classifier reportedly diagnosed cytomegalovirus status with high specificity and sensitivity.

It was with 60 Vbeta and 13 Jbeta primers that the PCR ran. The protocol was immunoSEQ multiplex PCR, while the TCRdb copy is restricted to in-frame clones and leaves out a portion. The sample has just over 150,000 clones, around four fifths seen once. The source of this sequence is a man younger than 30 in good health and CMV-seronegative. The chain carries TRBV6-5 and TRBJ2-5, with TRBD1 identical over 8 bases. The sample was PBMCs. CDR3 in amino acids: CASSKYDRGGETQYF. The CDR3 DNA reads TGTGCCAGCAGTAAATACGACAGGGGAGGTGAGACCCAGTACTTC.